This TCR beta chain was observed in a study of control samples from healthy donors and cancer patients. Profiling relied on immunoSEQ multiplex PCR, and the TCRdb table lists in-frame clones only, not all of them. The sample yields about 130,000 clones, 80% to 95% seen once. Germline V gene data show CDR1 as SNHLY and CDR2 as FYNNEI. The CDR3 totals 13 residues. V was trimmed by 6 bases and J by 4 bases, leaving 10 bases between them. The chain has TRBV2 and TRBJ1-5, with D unresolved. The receptor comes from a man aged 18 to 35 in good health. The sample consisted of blood. The CDR3 sequence: CASRRDENQPQHF. The CDR3 nucleotides are TGTGCCAGCAGGAGGGATGAAAATCAGCCCCAGCATTTT. The complete variable domain, with remaining parts taken from reference TRBV2 and TRBJ1-5, reads EPEVTQTPSHQVTQMGQEVILRCVPISNHLYFYWYRQILGQKVEFLVSFYNNEISEKSEIFDDQFSVERPDGSNFTLKIRSTKLEDSAMYFCASRRDENQPQHFGDGTRLSIL.